These T cell receptor beta chains were read from a single sample in a study of control samples from healthy donors and cancer patients. The data were produced by immunoSEQ multiplex PCR, yet TCRdb's version contains in-frame clones alone and is incomplete. The sample yields roughly 450,000 clones, roughly 90% seen once. Sequenced material: PBMCs. These TCRs come from a man aged 40-50 years with head and neck cancer. The CDR3 runs from the conserved cysteine through the conserved F or W. Fields, in order: clone size, D gene, J gene, V gene, CDR3 DNA, CDR3 protein. The D gene is left open where the match is weak. The size field is filled for only some rows; it gives once, few, many or a size class.

size: NA
D: TRBD2
J: TRBJ2-3
V: TRBV24-1
DNA: TGTGCCACCAGTGATCCCGGGACTAGCGGTGGGGTGGATACGCAGTATTTT
CDR3: CATSDPGTSGGVDTQYF

size: NA
D: TRBD2
J: TRBJ2-1
V: TRBV7-2
DNA: TGTGCCAGCAGCCCCCCTGGCGGGGGGTCAACCTACAATGAGCAGTTCTTC
CDR3: CASSPPGGGSTYNEQFF

size: once
D: NA
J: TRBJ1-2
V: TRBV7-3
DNA: TGTGCCAGCAGCCCGGGGGGGCAGGGATATGGCTACACCTTC
CDR3: CASSPGGQGYGYTF

size: NA
D: NA
J: TRBJ2-5
V: TRBV7-2
DNA: TGTGCCAGCAGCCCCCGATCAGGGACCCAGTACTTC
CDR3: CASSPRSGTQYF

size: NA
D: TRBD1
J: TRBJ1-5
V: TRBV27
DNA: TGTGCCAGCAGTGGTACAGGGGGCGAGGATCAGCCCCAGCATTTT
CDR3: CASSGTGGEDQPQHF

size: NA
D: NA
J: TRBJ2-2
V: TRBV30
DNA: TGTGCCTGGAAAACGGGGGTTATAAGCGGGGAGCTGTTTTTT
CDR3: CAWKTGVISGELFF

size: once
D: NA
J: TRBJ2-1
V: TRBV9
DNA: TGTGCCAGCACCACAACCGGGACCGCGTCCTACAATGAGCAGTTCTTC
CDR3: CASTTTGTASYNEQFF

size: few
D: NA
J: TRBJ1-3
V: TRBV28
DNA: TGTGCCAGCAGTCCGTTCAAAGGAGGAAACACCATATATTTT
CDR3: CASSPFKGGNTIYF

size: few
D: TRBD2
J: TRBJ2-1
V: TRBV12-5
DNA: TGTGCTAGTGGTCTTAACGCGGGACTAGCGGGAGGGATGGATGAGCAGTTCTTC
CDR3: CASGLNAGLAGGMDEQFF

size: NA
D: NA
J: TRBJ2-6
V: TRBV28
DNA: TGTGCCAGCAGTTTACGACGCCCTGGGGCCAACGTCCTGACTTTC
CDR3: CASSLRRPGANVLTF

size: NA
D: NA
J: TRBJ2-7
V: TRBV5-1
DNA: TGCGCCAGCAGCTTGTCGGCAGGTAGCTCCTACGAGCAGTACTTC
CDR3: CASSLSAGSSYEQYF

size: NA
D: NA
J: TRBJ2-5
V: TRBV7-2
DNA: TGTGCCAGCGCTATACAAGAGACCCAGTACTTC
CDR3: CASAIQETQYF

size: NA
D: NA
J: TRBJ1-2
V: TRBV5-6
DNA: TGTGCCAGCAGCTTGCCAGGAAGCGATGGCTACACCTTC
CDR3: CASSLPGSDGYTF

size: NA
D: TRBD2
J: TRBJ2-5
V: TRBV14
DNA: TGTGCCAGCAGCCAAGCCCGGGGAGGGATGGAGACCCAGTACTTC
CDR3: CASSQARGGMETQYF

size: NA
D: NA
J: TRBJ2-5
V: TRBV5-6
DNA: TGTGCCAGCAGCCCTGCTCTGGGGGGAGAGACCCAGTACTTC
CDR3: CASSPALGGETQYF